The 27 T cell receptor beta chains reported below all come from one sample, sequenced in a study of T cells in localized non-small cell lung cancer. Only in-frame clones appear in the TCRdb table, and some are missing; sequencing was by immunoSEQ multiplex PCR. The data show about 26,000 clones, with more than 85% seen just once and roughly 13% held by the top ten. Sequencing used peripheral blood, obtained before any cancer treatment. The receptor set was obtained from a female donor over 55 with stage II squamous cell lung carcinoma.

The CDR3 reads CASSEDLAINNEQFF. Here the CDR3 DNA reads TGTGCCAGCAGTGAAGACCTAGCGATAAACAATGAGCAGTTCTTC. V gene TRBV25-1 combines with J gene TRBJ2-1; TRBD2 might be the D (6 bases). The CDR3 is 15 amino acids. V was pared by 2 bases and J by 5 bases, with 13 bases between. The germline V gene has CDR1 MGHDK and CDR2 SYGVNS.

The CDR3 bases are TGCGCCAGCGCAGCGACGGGATCGAACACTGAAGCTTTCTTT. Translated, it gives CASAATGSNTEAFF. This sequence joins TRBV5-1 and TRBJ1-1; D uncertain. The CDR3 extends over 14 amino acids. CDR1 and CDR2 from the germline V gene are SGHRS and YFSETQ. V was trimmed by 7 bases and J by 1 base, leaving 14 bases between them.

This rearrangement joins TRBV4-1 to TRBJ1-2, with D possibly being TRBD1 (5 bases). The length of the CDR3 is 18 residues. Germline CDR1 is MGHRA and CDR2 is YSYEKL. Trimming left V 0 bases short and J 8 bases short, with 25 bases between. CDR3 sequence reads: CASSQDGVGTTRRIGYTF. CDR3 nucleotide sequence: TGCGCCAGCAGCCAAGATGGGGTCGGGACGACTAGACGGATCGGCTACACCTTC.

CDR3 nucleotides: TGTGCCAGCAGCTCGGACTCTTCCTACGAGCAGTACTTC. Translating gives CASSSDSSYEQYF. The genes are TRBV5-4 and TRBJ2-7; D is perhaps TRBD2 (5 bases). V dropped 3 bases and J dropped 1 base, with 8 bases sitting between them. The germline gives CDR1 SGHNT, CDR2 YYREEE (reference sequence). The CDR3 extends over 13 amino acids.

The CDR3 DNA sequence: TGTGCCAGTAGGACTAGCGGGGAGGACAATGAGCAGTTCTTC. The encoded protein is CASRTSGEDNEQFF. V gene TRBV19 combines with J gene TRBJ2-1, with 11 nucleotides matching TRBD2. This CDR3 contains 14 residues. The junction had 3 bases not matched to a gene; V was cut back by 6 bases and J by 5 bases. The germline V gene has CDR1 LNHDA and CDR2 SQIVND (reference sequence).

V and J are TRBV18 and TRBJ2-7; 7 bases are a match to TRBD1. This CDR3 is 14 amino acids long. With V trimmed by 3 bases and J by 5 bases, 7 bases remained unmatched. The germline V gene encodes CDR1 KGHSH and CDR2 LQKENI. CDR3: CASSPTGSWNEQYF. CDR3 nucleotides: TGTGCCAGCTCACCGACAGGGAGTTGGAACGAGCAGTACTTC.

V gene TRBV6-1 combines with J gene TRBJ2-7; a weak D match, TRBD1 (5 bases). The CDR3 extends over 17 amino acids. Per the germline V gene, CDR1 is MNHNS and CDR2 is SASEGT. V gave up 1 base and J gave up 0 bases, with 16 bases separating them. The CDR3: CASSEVLGRGSSYEQYF. In DNA form, the CDR3 reads TGTGCCAGCAGTGAAGTCTTGGGGCGAGGTTCCTCCTACGAGCAGTACTTC.

This sequence joins TRBV30 and TRBJ2-7; a possible D gene is TRBD1 (5 bases). Germline V lookup: CDR1 GTSNPN, CDR2 SVGIG (reference sequence). Deletions cut 0 bases from V and 2 bases from J, with 14 bases between. The CDR3 consists of 15 residues. This CDR3 reads CAWSVGAADTYEQYF. CDR3 in DNA: TGTGCCTGGAGTGTAGGGGCCGCGGACACCTACGAGCAGTACTTC.

This chain connects TRBV28 to TRBJ1-5, with D unresolved. The V end lost 6 bases, the J end lost 0 bases, and 6 bases lay between the germline ends. The V gene's germline CDR1 is MDHEN and CDR2 SYDVKM. The CDR3 runs 13 residues. The CDR3 sequence is CASRGNSNQPQHF. CDR3 bases: TGTGCCAGCAGGGGGAATAGCAATCAGCCCCAGCATTTT.

The count of this clone is one. The chain recombines TRBV7-9 with TRBJ1-1, with D maybe TRBD1 (5 bases). Looked up from germline, CDR1 is SEHNR and CDR2 is FQNEAQ (reference sequence). V lost 7 bases, J lost 3 bases, and 18 bases lay in between. This CDR3 contains 15 residues. DNA of the CDR3: TGTGCCAGCACCCCCCGAGGGGCCGGGGACACTGAAGCTTTCTTT. Translating it yields CASTPRGAGDTEAFF.

In this sample, this clone turned up a few times. This chain connects TRBV7-9 to TRBJ2-2; 7 nucleotides agree with TRBD2. The CDR3 totals 14 residues. V dropped 7 bases and J dropped 3; count of bases not matched to a gene: 5. In germline, CDR1 is SEHNR, CDR2 FQNEAQ (reference sequence). CDR3 loop: CASTEGRDTGELFF. DNA of the CDR3: TGTGCCAGCACCGAGGGGAGGGACACCGGGGAGCTGTTTTTT.

The chain couples TRBV19 to TRBJ1-2; possibly TRBD1 for D (6 bases). CDR3 length: 16 amino acids. V was trimmed by 3 bases and J by 4 bases, leaving 18 bases between them. Germline lookup yields CDR1 LNHDA and CDR2 SQIVND (reference sequence). CDR3 sequence (DNA): TGTGCCAGTAGTATCAATCTATGGACAGACTCCTATGGCTACACCTTC. Residues: CASSINLWTDSYGYTF.

The gene calls are TRBV27 and TRBJ2-3, with 9 bases lining up with TRBD2. CDR3 size: 15 residues. CDR1 MNHEY and CDR2 SMNVEV come from the germline V gene (reference sequence). The J segment lost 5 bases and the V segment lost 7 bases, leaving 10 bases of the junction unmatched. This CDR3 reads CASNGASGAEDTQYF. The CDR3 DNA follows: TGTGCCAGCAACGGGGCTAGCGGGGCCGAAGATACGCAGTATTTT.

V is TRBV5-3 and J is TRBJ2-3; 11 nucleotides match TRBD2. TRBV5-3 is identified as an open reading frame with a role that is uncertain. Trimming at V came to 0 bases and at J to 3 bases, leaving 3 bases not matched to a gene. The CDR3 loop spans 16 amino acids. Here the CDR3 DNA reads TGTGCCAGAAGCTTGGCGACTAGCGGGAAGACAGATACGCAGTATTTT. Amino acids: CARSLATSGKTDTQYF.

In DNA, the CDR3 is TGTGCCTGGAGTAGAGGGGCAGGGGAAGAGACCCAGTACTTC. It translates to CAWSRGAGEETQYF. The chain combines TRBV30 with TRBJ2-5; D might be TRBD1 (6 bases). Germline loops: CDR1 GTSNPN, CDR2 SVGIG (reference sequence). The CDR3 has 14 amino acids. V was cut by 2 bases and J by 3 bases, with 13 bases left in between.

The CDR3 DNA reads TGTGCCAGCAGCCGTCGCCCGGGACCCAACACTGAAGCTTTCTTT. Translation gives CASSRRPGPNTEAFF. V is TRBV7-2 and J is TRBJ1-1; a possible D gene is TRBD1 (5 bases). CDR3 length: 15 residues. V was pared by 5 bases and J by 2 bases, with 15 bases between. CDR1 is SGHTA, CDR2 FQGNSA, per germline.

V usage is TRBV28 and J usage is TRBJ1-4; D unresolved. This CDR3 region has 12 residues. The V end lost 6 bases, the J end lost 0 bases, and 2 bases lay between the germline ends. Germline V gene sequence: CDR1 MDHEN, CDR2 SYDVKM. CDR3 DNA sequence: TGTGCCAGCAGGGCAACTAATGAAAAACTGTTTTTT. It codes for CASRATNEKLFF.

V and J are TRBV6-6 and TRBJ2-1; D ambiguous. Trimming left V 8 bases short and J 4 bases short, with 3 bases between. From germline, CDR1 is MNHNY and CDR2 SVGAGI (reference sequence). The CDR3 contains 10 residues. As DNA, the CDR3 is TGTGCCAGCGGATACAATGAGCAGTTCTTC. As protein: CASGYNEQFF.

For the CDR3, the DNA is TGCGCCAGCAGTCGAACTAGTGCTACATTCGATGAGCAGTTCTTC. Translated: CASSRTSATFDEQFF. V usage is TRBV5-1 and J usage is TRBJ2-1; TRBD2 might be the D (5 bases). CDR3 length: 15 amino acids. CDR1 SGHRS and CDR2 YFSETQ come from the germline V gene. Trimming cost V 5 bases and J 8 bases, with 20 bases left between them.

The CDR3 is CASSLGTGGEFEKLFF. The CDR3 DNA reads as TGTGCCAGCAGCTTAGGGACAGGGGGCGAGTTTGAAAAACTGTTTTTT. The V and J genes are TRBV7-9 and TRBJ1-4; 11 bases are shared with TRBD1. CDR1 SEHNR and CDR2 FQNEAQ come from the germline V gene (reference sequence). V gave up 1 base and J gave up 7 bases; unmatched junction bases: 5. The CDR3 loop spans 16 amino acids.

The genes are TRBV7-9 and TRBJ1-5; 10 nucleotides agree with TRBD1. Unmatched junction bases numbered 5, after V lost 4 bases and J lost 2 bases. The CDR3 has 16 residues. CDR1 is SEHNR, CDR2 FQNEAQ, per germline (reference sequence). Here the CDR3 reads CASSSTGGAGNQPQHF. CDR3 sequence (DNA): TGTGCCAGCAGCTCGACAGGGGGCGCGGGCAATCAGCCCCAGCATTTT.

The V call is TRBV11-2, the J call TRBJ2-3; D gene unclear. Looked up from germline, CDR1 is SGHAT and CDR2 is FQNNGV. Trimming shortened V by 5 bases and J by 6 bases, and 12 bases separated the two germline ends. This CDR3 comprises 13 residues. Written as DNA, the CDR3 is TGTGCCAGCAGCCTTGACCTCTCGGATACGCAGTATTTT. Amino acids: CASSLDLSDTQYF.

This chain connects TRBV5-1 to TRBJ2-1; 9 nucleotides match TRBD1. V lost 2 bases, J lost 5 bases, and 11 bases stayed unmatched. Germline V gene lookup returns CDR1 SGHRS and CDR2 YFSETQ. The CDR3 runs to 17 residues. CDR3 nucleotides: TGCGCCAGCAGCTTCACCTCACAGGGGGCGCGGAACAATGAGCAGTTCTTC. Residues: CASSFTSQGARNNEQFF.

The rearrangement links TRBV21-1 to TRBJ2-7. TRBV21-1 has pseudogene status. This CDR3 spans 11 amino acids. Here the CDR3 reads CASSKESEQYF. CDR3 coding DNA: TGTGCCAGCAGCAAAGAATCCGAGCAGTACTTC.

The J gene is TRBJ1-2, the V gene TRBV2; D remains unclear. Deletions cut 5 bases from V and 8 bases from J, with 12 bases between. The length of the CDR3 is 12 residues. Germline CDR1 is SNHLY and CDR2 is FYNNEI. The CDR3 nucleotides are TGTGCCAGCAGTCAACCCATAGGGGGCTACACCTTC. The encoded protein is CASSQPIGGYTF.

This chain connects TRBV7-8 to TRBJ2-2; D is ambiguous. This CDR3 region has 15 residues. Germline V gene lookup returns CDR1 SGHVS and CDR2 FQNEAQ. V shed 5 bases and J shed 0 bases, with 10 bases lying between them. CDR3 nucleotide sequence: TGTGCCAGCAGCCTACCGGGTTCGAACACCGGGGAGCTGTTTTTT. Its translation: CASSLPGSNTGELFF.

The chain has TRBV7-2 and TRBJ2-1; D is uncertain. This CDR3 region has 15 residues. Germline values: CDR1 SGHTA, CDR2 FQGNSA. V lost 1 base and J 3 bases, leaving 10 bases between the germline ends. The CDR3 spells CASSLEGRDYNEQFF. CDR3 DNA sequence: TGTGCCAGCAGCTTAGAGGGCAGAGACTACAATGAGCAGTTCTTC.